The present T cell receptor (beta chain) was sequenced within a study of T cell responses to AZD1222 COVID-19 vaccine. Overall study findings and caveats: Once two AZD1222 doses were given, Spike-specific TCR breadth and depth went up. White British people made up most donors, females outnumbered males, and clonal diversity was possibly underestimated. Spike was spanned by vaccine-associated CD4 TCRs, which were dominant at 160-218 and 743-854. Without day 14 samples, only post-peak T cell repertoires were studied.

CDR3 length: 16 amino acids. V trimming: 6 bases; J trimming: 4 bases; junction bases outside the gene matches: 7. CDR1 and CDR2 (germline): SNHLY, FYNNEI. TCRdb's table, derived via immunoSEQ multiplex PCR, lists solely in-frame clones and lacks some. The sample holds about 100,000 clones, 85% to 90% seen once. This clone was observed a few times. Its antigen is currently unknown. The clonotype was recovered from an adult in good health. The material was peripheral blood, obtained on day 0 of AZD1222 vaccination. The chain recombines TRBV2 with TRBJ2-2, with 11 bases identical to TRBD1. The CDR3 is CASRGQGGLGTGELFF. The CDR3 DNA reads as TGTGCCAGCAGGGGACAGGGGGGTTTAGGCACCGGGGAGCTGTTTTTT.